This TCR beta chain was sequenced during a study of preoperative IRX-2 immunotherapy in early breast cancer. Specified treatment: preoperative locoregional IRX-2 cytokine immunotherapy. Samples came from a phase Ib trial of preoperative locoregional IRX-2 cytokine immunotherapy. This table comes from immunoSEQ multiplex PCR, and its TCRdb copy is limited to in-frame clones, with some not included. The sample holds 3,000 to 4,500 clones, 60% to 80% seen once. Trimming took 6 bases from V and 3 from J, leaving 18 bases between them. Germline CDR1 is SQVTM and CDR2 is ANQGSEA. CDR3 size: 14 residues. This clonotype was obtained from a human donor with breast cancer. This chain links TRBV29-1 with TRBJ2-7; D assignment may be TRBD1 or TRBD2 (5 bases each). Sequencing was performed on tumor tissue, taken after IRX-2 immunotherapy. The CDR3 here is CSVEGLGGDYEQYF. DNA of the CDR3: TGCAGCGTCGAGGGGCTGGGCGGAGACTACGAGCAGTACTTC.